Listed below are T cell receptor beta chains from one sample, sequenced in a study of blood T cell repertoires in COVID-19. Libraries were prepared by immunoSEQ multiplex PCR; TCRdb keeps only in-frame clonotypes and omits some of them. Found here are 90,000 to 120,000 clones, approximately 84% of them singletons; the top ten hold over 4%. Sequencing was performed on peripheral blood. The receptors shown here come from a human donor in a cohort sampled during active COVID-19. Each CDR3 is given with its conserved first and last residue. The D gene is left open where the match is weak. Size is omitted from some rows. Given values are once, few, many or a class for expanded clones.

CDR3: CASSQGQGSYNEQFF; DNA: TGTGCCAGCAGCCAAGGGCAGGGATCCTACAATGAGCAGTTCTTC; size: -; D: -; J: TRBJ2-1; V: TRBV3-1/TRBV3-2
CDR3: CASSHLGLAGNNEQFF; DNA: TGTGCCAGCAGCCACTTGGGACTAGCGGGGAACAATGAGCAGTTCTTC; size: -; D: TRBD2; J: TRBJ2-1; V: TRBV7-3
CDR3: CASSRVQGSSYNEQFF; DNA: TGTGCCAGCAGCCGAGTACAGGGCAGCTCCTACAATGAGCAGTTCTTC; size: -; D: -; J: TRBJ2-1; V: TRBV14
CDR3: CASSLKGVSGPPNTGELFF; DNA: TGCGCCAGCAGCTTGAAGGGGGTGAGCGGCCCTCCGAACACCGGGGAGCTGTTTTTT; size: -; D: -; J: TRBJ2-2; V: TRBV5-1
CDR3: CAWARGQGGYEQYF; DNA: TGTGCCTGGGCGCGAGGGCAGGGAGGCTACGAGCAGTACTTC; size: -; D: -; J: TRBJ2-7; V: TRBV30
CDR3: CASSDRERKPSTDTQYF; DNA: TGTGCCAGCAGCGACAGGGAGAGAAAGCCTAGCACAGATACGCAGTATTTT; size: -; D: TRBD1; J: TRBJ2-3; V: TRBV27
CDR3: CASSQLEGSYNEQFF; DNA: TGTGCCAGCAGCCAACTAGAAGGGTCCTACAATGAGCAGTTCTTC; size: -; D: -; J: TRBJ2-1; V: TRBV6-5
CDR3: CATSYSGFSTDTQYF; DNA: TGTGCCACCAGTTATTCGGGGTTCAGCACAGATACGCAGTATTTT; size: -; D: -; J: TRBJ2-3; V: TRBV24-1
CDR3: CSVERGTDTQYF; DNA: TGCAGCGTTGAACGGGGTACAGATACGCAGTATTTT; size: -; D: -; J: TRBJ2-3; V: TRBV29-1
CDR3: CASSYPGGYEQYF; DNA: TGTGCCAGCAGTTACCCGGGAGGATACGAGCAGTACTTC; size: -; D: TRBD2; J: TRBJ2-7; V: TRBV6-6
CDR3: CASSQGSGNQPQHF; DNA: TGTGCCAGCAGCCAAGGGTCGGGCAATCAGCCCCAGCATTTT; size: -; D: -; J: TRBJ1-5; V: TRBV3-1/TRBV3-2
CDR3: CASSVGPSGSSYEQYF; DNA: TGTGCCAGCAGCGTAGGTCCTAGCGGGAGCTCCTACGAGCAGTACTTC; size: -; D: TRBD2; J: TRBJ2-7; V: TRBV9
CDR3: CASSQPGTSEYNEQFF; DNA: TGTGCCAGCAGCCAGCCCGGGACTAGCGAATACAATGAGCAGTTCTTC; size: -; D: TRBD2; J: TRBJ2-1; V: TRBV3-1/TRBV3-2
CDR3: CAISESSGIYGYTF; DNA: TGTGCCATCAGTGAGTCATCGGGAATCTATGGCTACACCTTC; size: -; D: -; J: TRBJ1-2; V: TRBV10-3
CDR3: CASSPAGLRHEQFF; DNA: TGTGCCAGCAGCCCCGCGGGACTAAGACATGAGCAGTTCTTC; size: -; D: TRBD2; J: TRBJ2-1; V: TRBV7-2
CDR3: CASRQGIPGELFF; DNA: TGTGCCAGCAGGCAGGGTATTCCCGGGGAGCTGTTTTTT; size: once; D: -; J: TRBJ2-2; V: TRBV6-5
CDR3: CASSDRTSVYEQYF; DNA: TGTGCCAGCAGCGATCGCACTAGCGTCTACGAGCAGTACTTC; size: -; D: TRBD2; J: TRBJ2-7; V: TRBV9
CDR3: CASGLGQVTSETQYF; DNA: TGTGCTAGTGGTTTGGGACAGGTTACCTCAGAGACCCAGTACTTC; size: once; D: -; J: TRBJ2-5; V: TRBV12-5
CDR3: CASSKDATGGNYGYTF; DNA: TGTGCCAGCAGCAAAGATGCGACAGGGGGGAACTATGGCTACACCTTC; size: -; D: TRBD1; J: TRBJ1-2; V: TRBV7-9
CDR3: CASSPRAEPANYGYTF; DNA: TGTGCCAGCAGCCCCAGGGCGGAACCCGCTAACTATGGCTACACCTTC; size: -; D: -; J: TRBJ1-2; V: TRBV9
CDR3: CASSPGLAGVNTGELFF; DNA: TGTGCCAGCAGTCCCGGACTAGCGGGGGTCAACACCGGGGAGCTGTTTTTT; size: -; D: TRBD2; J: TRBJ2-2; V: TRBV7-2
CDR3: CASSRFAGVYGYTF; DNA: TGTGCCAGCAGTCGTTTCGCGGGCGTCTATGGCTACACCTTC; size: -; D: -; J: TRBJ1-2; V: TRBV6-2/TRBV6-3
CDR3: CASAAASGRGQPQHF; DNA: TGTGCCAGTGCGGCAGCCTCTGGCCGGGGACAGCCCCAGCATTTT; size: -; D: -; J: TRBJ1-5; V: TRBV19
CDR3: CASTTVNTGELFF; DNA: TGTGCCAGCACGACAGTGAACACCGGGGAGCTGTTTTTT; size: -; D: -; J: TRBJ2-2; V: TRBV28
CDR3: CATSDGSTGDYGYTF; DNA: TGTGCCACCAGTGATGGGTCGACAGGGGACTATGGCTACACCTTC; size: -; D: TRBD1; J: TRBJ1-2; V: TRBV24-1
CDR3: CASRSTGRTNEKLFF; DNA: TGTGCCAGCCGATCGACAGGGAGGACGAATGAAAAACTGTTTTTT; size: -; D: TRBD1; J: TRBJ1-4; V: TRBV25-1
CDR3: CAWVSGTGRNTIYF; DNA: TGTGCCTGGGTCTCCGGGACAGGGAGAAACACCATATATTTT; size: -; D: TRBD1; J: TRBJ1-3; V: TRBV30